These 7 T cell receptor beta chains were sequenced from one sample in a study of shared clonotypes between healthy human individuals. The table came from immunoSEQ multiplex PCR; TCRdb's copy has only in-frame clones and leaves some out. The data contain 550,000 to 600,000 clones, around 76% of them singletons. Material for sequencing was PBMCs. Receptors originate from a woman between 35 and 50 years old in good health. Some clones in this sample may be carry-over from other donors' samples.

This clone was counted once. The genes are TRBV18 and TRBJ2-5, with 10 bases matching TRBD2. Trimming removed 3 bases from V and 0 bases from J; junction bases left unmatched: 1. The CDR3 extends over 15 amino acids. Germline values: CDR1 KGHSH, CDR2 LQKENI. CDR3 protein: CASSPSGRYQETQYF. The CDR3 DNA sequence: TGTGCCAGCTCACCTAGCGGGAGGTACCAAGAGACCCAGTACTTC.

The V call is TRBV29-1, the J call TRBJ2-3; D gene unclear. Germline assignment: CDR1 SQVTM and CDR2 ANQGSEA. Trimming shortened V by 4 bases and J by 4 bases, and 12 bases separated the two germline ends. The CDR3 consists of 13 residues. CDR3: CSVVPVVADTQYF. DNA of the CDR3: TGCAGCGTTGTTCCGGTAGTGGCAGATACGCAGTATTTT.

In this sample, this clone turned up once. This CDR3 fails to terminate in the conserved phenylalanine or tryptophan, so it likely reflects a read error. The chain joins TRBV28 to TRBJ1-3; possible D gene TRBD1, 6 bases. The germline CDR1 and CDR2 sequences are MDHEN and SYDVKM. V lost 6 bases to trimming and J lost 1 base, with 19 bases between them. This CDR3 region has 17 residues. This CDR3 reads CASSLTTDGTSGNTIYL. The CDR3, as DNA: TGTGCCAGCAGCCTAACTACGGACGGGACATCTGGAAACACCATATATCTT.

This clone was seen a single time. The V call is TRBV6-6, the J call TRBJ2-7, with 10 bases aligning to TRBD1. The germline gives CDR1 MNHNY, CDR2 SVGAGI (reference sequence). There are 14 residues in the CDR3. The V segment lost 4 bases and the J segment 5 bases; nucleotides outside the gene matches: 5. CDR3 sequence (DNA): TGTGCCAGCAGTTTTCGACAGGGGGCCAACGAGCAGTACTTC. It encodes CASSFRQGANEQYF.

The J gene is TRBJ1-5, the V gene TRBV28; TRBD1 agrees at 8 bases. Germline V gene lookup returns CDR1 MDHEN and CDR2 SYDVKM. The ends lost 4 bases at V and 3 bases at J; junction bases unmatched: 8. The CDR3 loop spans 16 amino acids. The CDR3 is CASSSTWTGINQPQHF. The CDR3 DNA reads as TGTGCCAGCAGTTCGACCTGGACAGGGATCAATCAGCCCCAGCATTTT.

V gene TRBV29-1 combines with J gene TRBJ2-1, with unresolved D. The CDR3 is 9 amino acids. CDR1 SQVTM and CDR2 ANQGSEA come from the germline V gene. The germline V and J ends were trimmed by 7 bases and 4 bases, with 2 bases remaining between them. This CDR3 is CSAYNEQFF. The DNA of the CDR3 is TGCAGCGCTTACAATGAGCAGTTCTTC.

This clone was seen just once. J is TRBJ1-5 and V is TRBV28, with a weak D call TRBD1 (6 bases). CDR1 MDHEN and CDR2 SYDVKM come from the germline V gene. V lost 3 bases and J 6 bases, leaving 12 bases between the germline ends. This CDR3 has 14 amino acids. CDR3 DNA sequence: TGTGCCAGCAGTTTCGGTGGGGACACTCAGCCCCAGCATTTT. It yields the protein CASSFGGDTQPQHF.